Sequencing of this TCR beta chain was carried out in a study of blood T cell repertoires in COVID-19. Study background: Collection of acute and convalescent COVID-19 samples took place in the United States, Italy and Spain. T cells, B-cell-depleted T cells, or PBMCs supplied cDNA or gDNA.

Germline V lookup: CDR1 SGHTA, CDR2 FQGNSA. J gave up 0 bases and V 4 bases, and 12 bases lay outside the gene matches. The CDR3 sequence is 18 residues long. In the authors' workflow: By means of reference gene primer amplification, nucleated cell counts were estimated. The repertoire was sequenced with immunoSEQ multiplex PCR; TCRdb's copy has only in-frame clones and lacks some. The DNA gave D and trimming, while V, J and clone size come from that table. The data contain under 130,000 clones, around 82% of them singletons. The chain recombines TRBV7-2 with TRBJ1-5; the match to TRBD1 covers 7 bases. This clonotype was sampled from a human donor in a cohort sampled during active or convalescent COVID-19. The sample taken for sequencing was peripheral blood. The DNA for the CDR3 is TGTGCCAGCAGCTCCCAGACAGGGTCCCCCACTAGCAATCAGCCCCAGCATTTT. Translating gives CASSSQTGSPTSNQPQHF.